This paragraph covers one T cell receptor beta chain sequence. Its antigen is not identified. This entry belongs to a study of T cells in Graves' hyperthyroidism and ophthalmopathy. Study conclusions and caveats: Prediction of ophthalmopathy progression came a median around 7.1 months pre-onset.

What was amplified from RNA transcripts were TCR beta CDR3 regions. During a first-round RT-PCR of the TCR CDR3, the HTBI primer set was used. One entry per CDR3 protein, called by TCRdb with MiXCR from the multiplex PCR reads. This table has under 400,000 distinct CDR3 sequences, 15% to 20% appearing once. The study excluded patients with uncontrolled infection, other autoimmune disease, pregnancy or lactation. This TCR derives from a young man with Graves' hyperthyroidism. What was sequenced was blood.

DNA for the CDR3: TGTGCCAGCAGCTTAGGAGAAGAGACAGAAGGGGTCCAGTACTTC. Translated, it gives CASSLGEETEGVQYF. V gene TRBV7-9 combines with J gene TRBJ2-5, with D perhaps matching TRBD1 (5 bases). CDR1 is SEHNR and CDR2 is FQNEAQ in the germline V gene (reference sequence). The CDR3 runs to 15 residues. V lost 1 base and J 10 bases, leaving 19 bases between the germline ends.